This T cell receptor beta chain was documented in a study of cytomegalovirus exposure and HLA in healthy donors. In the study overall: A subsequent analysis stated that the 100 to 150 validation repertoires were run on the same platform as the 600 to 750 first-cohort repertoires.

Broader study findings: Reportedly, diagnosis of cytomegalovirus status by the classifier showed high specificity and sensitivity. TCR sequences were mostly rare, though some public TCRs occurred in many donors. Some TCR beta chains (over 150 of them) were listed as cytomegalovirus-associated.

Turning to this clone: The antigen is undetermined.

Some clones are missing from TCRdb's copy, which holds only in-frame ones; the method was immunoSEQ multiplex PCR. The data hold 90,000 to 150,000 clones, with 85% to 90% observed a single time. What was sequenced was PBMCs. This receptor was identified in a young woman in good health and CMV-seropositive.

CDR3 bases: TGTGCCTGGAGTGTGGGGGGGGGCTACGAGCAGTACTTC. Its protein product is CAWSVGGGYEQYF. J is TRBJ2-7 and V is TRBV30, with 7 nucleotides matching TRBD2. Trimming took 0 bases from V and 3 from J; bases not matched to a gene: 2. The CDR3 runs to 13 residues. Per germline, CDR1 GTSNPN and CDR2 SVGIG (reference sequence). The whole variable domain, filled in from reference TRBV30 and TRBJ2-7, reads SQTIHQWPATLVQPVGSPLSLECTVEGTSNPNLYWYRQAAGRGLQLLFYSVGIGQISSEVPQNLSASRPQDRQFILSSKKLLLSDSGFYLCAWSVGGGYEQYFGPGTRLTVT.